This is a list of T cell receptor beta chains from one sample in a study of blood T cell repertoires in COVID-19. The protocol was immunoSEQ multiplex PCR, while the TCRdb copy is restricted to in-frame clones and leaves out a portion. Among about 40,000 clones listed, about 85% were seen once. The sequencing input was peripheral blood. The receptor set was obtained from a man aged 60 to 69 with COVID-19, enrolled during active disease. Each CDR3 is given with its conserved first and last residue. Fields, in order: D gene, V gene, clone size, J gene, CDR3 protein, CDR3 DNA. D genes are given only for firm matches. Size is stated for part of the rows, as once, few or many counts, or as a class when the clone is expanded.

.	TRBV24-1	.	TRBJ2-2	CATSDGRAAGELFF	TGTGCCACCAGTGACGGCAGGGCCGCCGGGGAGCTGTTTTTT
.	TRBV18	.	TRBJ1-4	CASSPQSPSGEKLFF	TGTGCCAGCTCACCCCAGTCTCCTTCCGGGGAAAAACTGTTTTTT
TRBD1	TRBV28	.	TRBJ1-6	CAGRGTVNSPLHF	TGTGCCGGACGAGGGACAGTTAATTCACCCCTCCACTTT
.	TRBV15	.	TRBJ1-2	CATSRQELLYGYTF	TGTGCCACCAGCAGACAGGAACTTCTGTATGGCTACACCTTC
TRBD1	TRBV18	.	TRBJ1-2	CASSPAGGQNYGYTF	TGTGCCAGCTCACCAGCGGGGGGACAGAACTATGGCTACACCTTC
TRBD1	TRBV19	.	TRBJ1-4	CASSPFRGRNEKLFF	TGTGCCAGTAGTCCTTTTAGGGGGCGGAATGAAAAACTGTTTTTT
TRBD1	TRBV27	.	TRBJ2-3	CASSLSARGTDTQYF	TGTGCCAGCAGTTTATCGGCCAGGGGGACAGATACGCAGTATTTT
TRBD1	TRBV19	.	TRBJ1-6	CASSARQGRSSPLHF	TGTGCCAGTAGTGCACGACAGGGTAGGAGTTCACCCCTCCACTTT
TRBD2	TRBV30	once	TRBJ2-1	CAWSFLAGFYNEQFF	TGTGCCTGGAGTTTCCTAGCGGGATTCTACAATGAGCAGTTCTTC
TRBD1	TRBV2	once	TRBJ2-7	CASSGMGGQGAKQYF	TGTGCCAGCAGTGGTATGGGGGGCCAGGGGGCCAAGCAGTACTTC
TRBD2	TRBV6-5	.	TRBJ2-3	CASSSSGITSTDTQYF	TGTGCCAGCAGTTCTAGCGGGATTACTAGCACAGATACGCAGTATTTT
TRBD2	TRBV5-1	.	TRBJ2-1	CASRPLAGADNEQFF	TGCGCCAGCAGACCTCTAGCGGGAGCAGACAATGAGCAGTTCTTC
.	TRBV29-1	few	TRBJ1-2	CSVGREEANYGYTF	TGCAGCGTTGGTCGGGAGGAAGCTAACTATGGCTACACCTTC
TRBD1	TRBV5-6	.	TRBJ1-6	CASSSLRTGFNSPLHF	TGTGCCAGCAGCTCCTTAAGGACAGGGTTTAATTCACCCCTCCACTTT
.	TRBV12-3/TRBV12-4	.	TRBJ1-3	CASSFGRPSTIYF	TGTGCCAGCAGTTTCGGCAGGCCGTCCACCATATATTTT
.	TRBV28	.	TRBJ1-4	CASRQGSTNEKLFF	TGTGCCAGCAGACAGGGTTCAACTAATGAAAAACTGTTTTTT
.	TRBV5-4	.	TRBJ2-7	CASTPSYEQYF	TGTGCCAGCACCCCCTCTTACGAGCAGTACTTC
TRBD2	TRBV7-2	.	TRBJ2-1	CASSFPAGPYNEQFF	TGTGCCAGCAGCTTTCCAGCGGGACCCTACAATGAGCAGTTCTTC
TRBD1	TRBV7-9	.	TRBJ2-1	CASSRIPGQGADEQFF	TGTGCCAGCAGCCGGATTCCGGGACAGGGGGCGGATGAGCAGTTCTTC
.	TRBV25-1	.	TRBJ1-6	CASSDTGSGSPLHF	TGTGCCAGCAGTGATACAGGGTCGGGTTCACCCCTCCACTTT
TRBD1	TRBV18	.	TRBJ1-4	CASSPPGGFEKLFF	TGTGCCAGCTCACCACCAGGGGGCTTTGAAAAACTGTTTTTT
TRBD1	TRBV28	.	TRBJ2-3	CASSIPGQVGTDTQYF	TGTGCCAGCAGTATACCGGGACAGGTGGGCACAGATACGCAGTATTTT
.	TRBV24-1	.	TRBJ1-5	CATQGGATGNQPQHF	TGTGCCACCCAAGGGGGGGCGACCGGCAATCAGCCCCAGCATTTT
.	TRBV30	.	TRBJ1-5	CAWSAAGSQPQHF	TGTGCCTGGAGTGCCGCAGGAAGTCAGCCCCAGCATTTT
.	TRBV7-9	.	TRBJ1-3	CASSLAGASLIRNTIYF	TGTGCCAGCAGCTTAGCAGGGGCTTCGTTGATAAGGAACACCATATATTTT
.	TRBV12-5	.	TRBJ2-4	CASGLVGQGGNIQYF	TGTGCTAGTGGTTTGGTAGGTCAGGGCGGTAACATTCAGTACTTC
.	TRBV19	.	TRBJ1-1	CASSRGKAFF	TGTGCCAGTAGTCGGGGGAAAGCTTTCTTT
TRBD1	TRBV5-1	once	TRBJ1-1	CASSLLTGMNTEAFF	TGCGCCAGCAGCTTATTGACAGGGATGAACACTGAAGCTTTCTTT
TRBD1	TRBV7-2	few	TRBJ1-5	CASSRDRADQPQHF	TGTGCCAGCAGCCGGGACAGGGCAGATCAGCCCCAGCATTTT
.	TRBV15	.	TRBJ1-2	CATSIQGEVSGYTF	TGTGCCACCAGCATACAGGGAGAAGTTTCCGGCTACACCTTC
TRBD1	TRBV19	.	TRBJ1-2	CASTPDRGEIAYYGYTF	TGTGCCAGTACCCCAGACAGGGGAGAGATCGCTTACTATGGCTACACCTTC
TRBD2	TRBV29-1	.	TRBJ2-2	CSVESSRLAGGGLFF	TGCAGCGTTGAAAGTAGTAGACTAGCGGGAGGGGGGCTGTTTTTT
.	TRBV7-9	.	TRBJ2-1	CASSSPRSNNEQFF	TGTGCCAGCAGCTCCCCACGGTCCAACAATGAGCAGTTCTTC
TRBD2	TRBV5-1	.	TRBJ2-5	CASSLIAGGYQETQYF	TGCGCCAGCAGCTTGATAGCGGGAGGTTACCAAGAGACCCAGTACTTC
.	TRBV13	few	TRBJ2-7	CASSLPDRNYEQYF	TGTGCCAGCAGCTTACCAGACAGGAACTACGAGCAGTACTTC
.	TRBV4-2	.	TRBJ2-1	CASSGGLGYNEQFF	TGTGCCAGCAGCGGAGGACTTGGCTACAATGAGCAGTTCTTC
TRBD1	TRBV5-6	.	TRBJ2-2	CASTYGQGVDTGELFF	TGTGCCAGCACCTACGGACAGGGCGTTGACACCGGGGAGCTGTTTTTT